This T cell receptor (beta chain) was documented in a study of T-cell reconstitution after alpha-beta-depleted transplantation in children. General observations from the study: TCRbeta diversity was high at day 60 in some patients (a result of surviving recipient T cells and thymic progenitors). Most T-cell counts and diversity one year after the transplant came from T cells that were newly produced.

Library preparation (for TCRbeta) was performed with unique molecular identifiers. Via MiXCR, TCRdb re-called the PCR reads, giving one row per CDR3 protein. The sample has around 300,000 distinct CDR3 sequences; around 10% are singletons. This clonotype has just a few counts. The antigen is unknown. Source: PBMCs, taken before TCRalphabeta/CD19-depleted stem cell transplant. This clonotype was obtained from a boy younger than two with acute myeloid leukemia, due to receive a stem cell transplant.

The CDR3 region has the DNA TGTGCCAGCAGCGTAGGTAGTAGACTTGAAGAGACCCAGTACTTC. Translated, it gives CASSVGSRLEETQYF. The chain combines TRBV9 with TRBJ2-5; D is unclear. Trimming took off 0 bases at V and 3 bases at J, with 12 bases between the two ends. Germline-derived CDR1 and CDR2 are SGDLS and YYNGEE. The CDR3 runs to 15 residues.